A selection of T cell receptor beta chains follows, all from one sample in a study of lymphopenia after photon versus proton radiotherapy. Profiling relied on immunoSEQ multiplex PCR, and the TCRdb table lists in-frame clones only, not all of them. The sample shows around 63,000 clones, around 88% of them seen only once. The material was peripheral blood, obtained from a patient treated with photon-based radiotherapy. These TCRs come from a man between 40 and 49 years old with gastric cancer. Each CDR3 is given with its conserved first and last residue. The D gene is left open where the match is weak. Clone size is stated in some rows and not others, as once, few, many or a class when expanded.

D	J	V	size	DNA	CDR3
TRBD2	TRBJ2-3	TRBV6-5	-	TGTGCCAGCAGTGGTAGCGGGGGGGCCGTACGTACGCAGTATTTT	CASSGSGGAVRTQYF
TRBD2	TRBJ2-1	TRBV4-3	-	TGCGCCAGCAGCCAAGATCCGAGGGCTAGCGGCAATGAGCAGTTCTTC	CASSQDPRASGNEQFF
-	TRBJ1-2	TRBV7-2	-	TGTGCCAGCAGCTTAACAGGCTATGGCTACACCTTC	CASSLTGYGYTF
-	TRBJ1-1	TRBV2	-	TGTGCCAGCAGCATTAAGATGGACACTGAAGCTTTCTTT	CASSIKMDTEAFF
-	TRBJ1-1	TRBV9	-	TGTGCCAGCAGCGTAGACGGCAGCCTGAACACTGAAGCTTTCTTT	CASSVDGSLNTEAFF
-	TRBJ2-5	TRBV2	-	TGTGCCAGCAGTGCGGTACAGGGAGAGACCCAGTACTTC	CASSAVQGETQYF
TRBD1	TRBJ2-7	TRBV19	-	TGTGCCAGTAGTATGGGACAGGGGGTCTCCTACGAGCAGTACTTC	CASSMGQGVSYEQYF
TRBD2	TRBJ2-3	TRBV2	-	TGTGCCAGCAGTGGGGGCGGGAGCACACCCTATACGCAGTATTTT	CASSGGGSTPYTQYF
-	TRBJ1-5	TRBV11-2	-	TGTGCCAGCAGCTTAGGAGGCAATAGCAATCAGCCCCAGCATTTT	CASSLGGNSNQPQHF
-	TRBJ1-4	TRBV30	-	TGTGCCTGGAGTGTATTGAGTGGAAAAGCACTGTTTTTT	CAWSVLSGKALFF
-	TRBJ1-5	TRBV7-2	-	TGTGCCAGCAGCTTAAGGGGCTTCGGTCAGCCCCAGCATTTT	CASSLRGFGQPQHF
-	TRBJ2-7	TRBV2	-	TGTGCCAGCAGTGAAGCGACTAGGGGAGAGCAGTACTTC	CASSEATRGEQYF
TRBD1	TRBJ1-1	TRBV2	-	TGTGCCAGCAGACCGACAGGGGGCACTGAAGCTTTCTTT	CASRPTGGTEAFF
-	TRBJ2-1	TRBV7-2	-	TGTGCCAGCAGCTTAGCCGGCGGGACAGTCAACAATGAGCAGTTCTTC	CASSLAGGTVNNEQFF
TRBD2	TRBJ2-1	TRBV10-3	-	TGTGCCATCAGTGACCCGGGGGGAAACTACAATGAGCAGTTCTTC	CAISDPGGNYNEQFF
-	TRBJ2-3	TRBV10-3	-	TGTGCCATCAGTACAGTTTCTAGCACAGATACGCAGTATTTT	CAISTVSSTDTQYF
TRBD2	TRBJ2-5	TRBV6-6	-	TGTGCCAGCACCAGGACTAGCGGGAGGGAGACCCAGTACTTC	CASTRTSGRETQYF
-	TRBJ2-5	TRBV30	-	TGTGCCTGGAGTGTAGGGGGAGAGACCCAGTACTTC	CAWSVGGETQYF
-	TRBJ1-1	TRBV7-2	-	TGTGCCAGCAGCTCCGCAAAGAACACTGAAGCTTTCTTT	CASSSAKNTEAFF
-	TRBJ2-1	TRBV5-1	-	TGCGCCAGCACTTCGGCAGGGTCCCCCTCCTACAATGAGCAGTTCTTC	CASTSAGSPSYNEQFF
TRBD2	TRBJ2-2	TRBV5-1	-	TGCGCCAGCAGCCTAACTAGCGGGGAAGTGACCGGGGAGCTGTTTTTT	CASSLTSGEVTGELFF
-	TRBJ2-5	TRBV20-1	-	TGCAGTGCTAGGACGGGGGAGACCCAGTACTTC	CSARTGETQYF
-	TRBJ2-7	TRBV18	few	TGTGCCAGCTCACCAGGGGCCCAGTACGAGCAGTACTTC	CASSPGAQYEQYF
-	TRBJ2-3	TRBV4-3	-	TGCGCCAGCAGCCTCCAACAGGGCACAGATACGCAGTATTTT	CASSLQQGTDTQYF
TRBD1	TRBJ1-4	TRBV6-1	-	TGTGCCAGCAGTGAGGACAGGGGGCTGTCGGGTGAAAAACTGTTTTTT	CASSEDRGLSGEKLFF
-	TRBJ2-4	TRBV30	once	TGTGCCTGGGGGAGGGGGTTAGCCAAAAACATTCAGTACTTC	CAWGRGLAKNIQYF
TRBD1	TRBJ1-2	TRBV7-2	-	TGTGCCAGCAGCCCGAGGACAGGGGGCCCATATGGCTACACCTTC	CASSPRTGGPYGYTF
-	TRBJ1-4	TRBV30	-	TGTGCCTGGAGTGAACGGGGGACCCTCCCTGGGGAAAAACTGTTTTTT	CAWSERGTLPGEKLFF
TRBD1	TRBJ2-3	TRBV6-4	once	TGTGCCAGCAGTGACACCAGACAGGGGGCGTCAGATACGCAGTATTTT	CASSDTRQGASDTQYF
TRBD1	TRBJ2-2	TRBV5-6	medium-sized	TGTGCCAGCAGCCCGGGACAGGGACAGAACACCGGGGAGCTGTTTTTT	CASSPGQGQNTGELFF
TRBD1	TRBJ2-5	TRBV4-3	-	TGCGCCAGCAGCCAATCCGGGACAGGGTTCGTAGAGACCCAGTACTTC	CASSQSGTGFVETQYF
-	TRBJ1-6	TRBV9	-	TGTGCCAGCAGCGTAGGAAAGGATTCACCCCTCCACTTT	CASSVGKDSPLHF
-	TRBJ2-5	TRBV6-5	once	TGTGCCAGCAGTGCGACAGGCCAAGAGACCCAGTACTTC	CASSATGQETQYF
-	TRBJ1-3	TRBV4-3	-	TGCGCCAGCAGCCAAGAAGGAGGCTCTGGAAACACCATATATTTT	CASSQEGGSGNTIYF
TRBD1	TRBJ2-5	TRBV11-3	-	TGTGCCAGCAGCCGGGACAGGGTTGAGACCCAGTACTTC	CASSRDRVETQYF
TRBD2	TRBJ2-3	TRBV6-1	-	TGTGCCAGCAGTGAAGCCCTGACTAGCGGGGCGGCAGATACGCAGTATTTT	CASSEALTSGAADTQYF
-	TRBJ2-7	TRBV30	-	TGTGCCTGGAGTCACTCGTTATACGAGCAGTACTTC	CAWSHSLYEQYF
-	TRBJ1-4	TRBV10-3	-	TGTGCCATCAGTGAGGCTTCAGCCGCAACTAATGAAAAACTGTTTTTT	CAISEASAATNEKLFF